This TCR beta chain derives from a study of cytomegalovirus exposure and HLA in healthy donors. The J segment lost 4 bases and the V segment lost 4 bases, leaving 2 bases of the junction unmatched. Germline values: CDR1 LGHNA, CDR2 YSLEER. The CDR3 contains 13 residues. The PCR ran on 60 Vbeta and 13 Jbeta primers. Assay: immunoSEQ multiplex PCR; the TCRdb copy retains only in-frame clones and omits some. The data show around 200,000 clones, approximately 88% seen once. The sample taken for sequencing was PBMCs. The clonotype comes from a woman aged 45-59 years in good health and CMV-seropositive. The V call is TRBV4-3, the J call TRBJ2-3; TRBD2 agrees at 7 bases. CDR3 residues: CASSPGLPDTQYF. The CDR3 region has the DNA TGCGCCAGCAGCCCGGGACTACCAGATACGCAGTATTTT.